This T cell receptor beta chain was retrieved from a study of breast tumors, draining lymph nodes, adjacent tissues. TCRdb reprocessed the multiplex PCR reads with MiXCR, giving one entry per CDR3 protein. This sample yields more than 250,000 distinct CDR3 sequences, of which around 30% are seen a single time; approximately 1% belongs to the top ten. Looked up from germline, CDR1 is MNHEY and CDR2 is SMNVEV (reference sequence). This CDR3 has 13 residues. Germline trimming cut 5 bases from V and 4 bases from J; bases unmatched to any gene: 2. Axillary draining lymph nodes of breast cancer patients supplied the node samples. The study's findings and limits: Luminal-like breast cancer showed significantly higher tumor–nontumor repertoire similarity than basal-like. The data were judged consistent with most tumor T cells coming from lymph node and expanding in tumor.

This clonotype was seen more than once but under ten times. The antigen is not known. This chain uses TRBV27 with TRBJ1-2, with 9 bases fitting TRBD1. The material sequenced was axillary lymph node tissue. This TCR was sampled from a female donor with breast cancer. Some clones in this sample may be carry-over from other donors' samples. CDR3 sequence reads: CASSRTGAYGYTF. The DNA of the CDR3 is TGTGCCAGCAGTCGGACAGGGGCCTATGGCTACACCTTC.